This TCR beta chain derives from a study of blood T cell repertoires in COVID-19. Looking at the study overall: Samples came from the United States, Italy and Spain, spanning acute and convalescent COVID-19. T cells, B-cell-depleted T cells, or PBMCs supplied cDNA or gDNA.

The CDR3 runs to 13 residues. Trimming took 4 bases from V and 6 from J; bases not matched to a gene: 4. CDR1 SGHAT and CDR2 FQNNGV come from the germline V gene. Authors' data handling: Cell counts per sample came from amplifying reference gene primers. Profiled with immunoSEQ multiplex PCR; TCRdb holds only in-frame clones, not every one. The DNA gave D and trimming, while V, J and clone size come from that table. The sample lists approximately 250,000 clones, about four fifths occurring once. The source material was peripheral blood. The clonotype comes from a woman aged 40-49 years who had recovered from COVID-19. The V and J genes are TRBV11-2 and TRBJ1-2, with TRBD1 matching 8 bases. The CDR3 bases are TGTGCCAGCAGCTCGCAGGGGGCGGATGGCTACACCTTC. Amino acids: CASSSQGADGYTF.